This T cell receptor (beta chain) was obtained from a study of response to subunit inactivated influenza vaccine. Overall study results and limits: Only a handful of new T cells, the authors suggested, are recruited with each seasonal influenza vaccination.

This clonotype was seen only a few times. Its target is not known. In germline, CDR1 is SGHRS, CDR2 YFSETQ. V lost 0 bases and J 9 bases, leaving 13 bases between the germline ends. The CDR3 sequence is 14 residues long. TCRdb independently ran MiXCR on the RT-PCR reads; one entry per CDR3 protein. The data contain over 650,000 distinct CDR3 sequences, under 20% of them singletons. The chain recombines TRBV5-1 with TRBJ2-1; the D is unclear. Material: PBMCs from blood, obtained more than 4 days after vaccination. The TCR was taken from a man aged 50 to 60 who received an inactivated influenza vaccine. This CDR3 is CASSLDLGISEQFF. The CDR3, as DNA: TGCGCCAGCAGCTTGGATCTGGGGATTAGTGAGCAGTTCTTC.